Presented here are 9 T cell receptor beta chains from one specimen sequenced in a study of cytomegalovirus exposure and HLA in healthy donors. 13 Jbeta primers and 60 Vbeta primers were used for the PCR. Method: immunoSEQ multiplex PCR; TCRdb's copy keeps in-frame clones and lacks some. This table holds approximately 100,000 clones, about 78% found once. Sequenced sample: PBMCs. These receptors originate from a woman aged 40-49 years in good health and CMV-seropositive.

This clone was seen a single time. The genes are TRBV4-1 and TRBJ1-6, with TRBD1 as a possible D gene (5 bases). Germline V gene lookup returns CDR1 MGHRA and CDR2 YSYEKL. V gave up 1 base and J gave up 0 bases, with 10 bases separating them. This CDR3 region has 17 residues. This CDR3 reads CASSQGSDSSYNSPLHF. CDR3 nucleotide sequence: TGCGCCAGCAGCCAAGGGTCCGACAGCTCCTATAATTCACCCCTCCACTTT.

This chain connects TRBV15 to TRBJ2-3, with D perhaps TRBD2 (7 bases). Germline loops: CDR1 LNHNV, CDR2 YYDKDF (reference sequence). The CDR3 runs 16 residues. Trimming pared 5 bases from V and 3 bases from J, leaving 18 bases between. The CDR3 here is CATSRGGGGITDTQYF. The CDR3 bases are TGTGCCACCAGCCGTGGGGGGGGCGGGATAACAGATACGCAGTATTTT.

This chain connects TRBV6-1 to TRBJ2-7, with TRBD2 matching over 13 bases. Unmatched junction bases numbered 8, after V lost 8 bases and J lost 4 bases. The CDR3 extends over 15 amino acids. Per germline, CDR1 MNHNS and CDR2 SASEGT. The CDR3 region has the DNA TGTGCCAGCGGGTCGTCACTAGCGGGAGGGTACGAGCAGTACTTC. Translation: CASGSSLAGGYEQYF.

The V and J genes are TRBV5-1 and TRBJ2-2, with 7 bases that match TRBD2. V shed 5 bases, J shed 4 bases, and the junction held 8 bases outside the gene matches. CDR3 length: 15 residues. Germline CDR1 is SGHRS and CDR2 is YFSETQ. CDR3 region: CASSWGGEVTGELFF. The CDR3 DNA reads as TGCGCCAGCAGTTGGGGGGGAGAGGTCACCGGGGAGCTGTTTTTT.

This chain joins TRBV10-1 and TRBJ2-1; the match to TRBD2 covers 7 bases. V dropped 5 bases and J dropped 7; count of bases not matched to a gene: 8. Germline CDR1 and CDR2: WNHNN and SYGVQD (reference sequence). The CDR3 extends over 14 amino acids. This chain's CDR3 is CASSRDSGGNEQFF. Written as DNA, the CDR3 is TGCGCCAGCAGTCGGGACTCCGGGGGGAATGAGCAGTTCTTC.

This chain connects TRBV9 to TRBJ2-7; possibly TRBD2 for D (6 bases). The CDR3 consists of 15 residues. Germline CDR1 SGDLS, CDR2 YYNGEE. The germline V and J ends were trimmed by 0 bases and 2 bases, with 12 bases remaining between them. DNA for the CDR3: TGTGCCAGCAGCGTAGGCGGGGAAGTTACCTACGAGCAGTACTTC. Protein: CASSVGGEVTYEQYF. The full variable domain, in which reference TRBV9 and TRBJ2-7 provide the parts outside the CDR3, is DSGVTQTPKHLITATGQRVTLRCSPRSGDLSVYWYQQSLDQGLQFLIQYYNGEERAKGNILERFSAQQFPDLHSELNLSSLELGDSALYFCASSVGGEVTYEQYFGPGTRLTVT.

This chain joins TRBV5-1 and TRBJ2-5, with D maybe TRBD2 (7 bases). The CDR3 totals 17 residues. The germline CDR1 and CDR2 sequences are SGHRS and YFSETQ. Trimming stripped 5 bases from V and 3 bases from J, with 23 bases between. The CDR3 DNA sequence: TGCGCCAGCAGGTCCGGTGGCTTGGGGGCGGGAGAAGAGACCCAGTACTTC. This sequence encodes CASRSGGLGAGEETQYF.

The V and J genes are TRBV4-1 and TRBJ2-1; 8 bases match TRBD2. This CDR3 comprises 15 residues. Germline CDR1 is MGHRA and CDR2 is YSYEKL. Losses at the gene ends were 1 base for V and 4 bases for J; bases not matched to a gene: 3. The CDR3 DNA follows: TGCGCCAGCAGCCAAGGGCGGGGGGCATACAATGAGCAGTTCTTC. Translated, it gives CASSQGRGAYNEQFF.

The genes are TRBV7-3 and TRBJ2-1, with 11 bases lining up with TRBD2. Germline CDR1 reads SGHTA; CDR2 reads FQGTGA. The CDR3 covers 16 residues. V was pared by 3 bases and J by 5 bases, with 6 bases of the junction left unmatched. The CDR3 reads CASSFRPGLADNEQFF. The CDR3 DNA sequence: TGTGCCAGCAGCTTTCGCCCGGGACTAGCGGACAATGAGCAGTTCTTC.